A single sample gave rise to the 31 T cell receptor beta chains below, sequenced in a study of blood T cell repertoires in COVID-19. Clones were read by immunoSEQ multiplex PCR, and TCRdb kept only the in-frame ones, dropping some. The sample has around 480,000 clones; around 90% are singletons. The specimen was PBMCs or T cells enriched from blood (not recorded which). The receptors shown here come from a woman under 30 who had recovered from COVID-19.

V usage is TRBV30 and J usage is TRBJ2-2; the D is unclear. The V and J ends lost 3 bases and 0 bases respectively, with 14 bases between them. This CDR3 is 16 amino acids long. Germline CDR1 is GTSNPN and CDR2 is SVGIG (reference sequence). The CDR3 loop reads CAWRGLDWSNTGELFF. The CDR3 DNA sequence: TGTGCCTGGAGAGGTCTAGACTGGTCGAACACCGGGGAGCTGTTTTTT.

Here the CDR3 DNA reads TGCGCCAGCAGTGAGGGGGCAGACCCCCAAGAGACCCAGTACTTC. Protein product: CASSEGADPQETQYF. The genes are TRBV10-1 and TRBJ2-5, with a weak D call TRBD1 (5 bases). Trimming took off 2 bases at V and 1 base at J, with 11 bases between the two ends. This CDR3 has 15 amino acids. The V gene's germline CDR1 is WNHNN and CDR2 SYGVQD (reference sequence).

This clone came up once. The rearrangement joins TRBV28 to TRBJ1-4; no clear D. V lost 10 bases and J 8 bases, leaving 17 bases between the germline ends. The CDR3 totals 13 residues. Germline values: CDR1 MDHEN, CDR2 SYDVKM. CDR3 in DNA: TGTGCCACCACCCACCCACTTAGAGAAAAACTGTTTTTT. Amino acid sequence: CATTHPLREKLFF.

This rearrangement joins TRBV7-9 to TRBJ1-1, with D possibly being TRBD1 (6 bases). The V gene's germline CDR1 is SEHNR and CDR2 FQNEAQ (reference sequence). V gave up 5 bases and J gave up 4 bases, with 11 bases separating them. This CDR3 contains 13 residues. DNA for the CDR3: TGTGCCAGCAGCCACGCAGGGGTCACTGAAGCTTTCTTT. Translation: CASSHAGVTEAFF.

The rearrangement uses TRBV3-1 (or the pseudogene TRBV3-2) and TRBJ1-2, with TRBD1 matching over 9 bases. The germline V gene has CDR1 LGHDT and CDR2 YNNKEL (reference sequence). CDR3 length: 15 amino acids. The V gene end was trimmed by 4 bases and the J gene end by 6 bases; junction bases not matched to a gene: 9. The CDR3 region has the DNA TGTGCCAGCAGCCGTCGGGACAGGGAAGAAAATGGCTACACCTTC. Residues: CASSRRDREENGYTF.

V and J are TRBV28 and TRBJ2-7; D is possibly TRBD1 (6 bases). From germline, CDR1 is MDHEN and CDR2 SYDVKM. The ends were cut back, 7 bases at V and 2 bases at J, with 33 bases in the middle. CDR3 length equals 20 residues. This CDR3 is CASTPSPFELGQNFTYEQYF. The DNA for the CDR3 is TGTGCCAGCACCCCGTCCCCTTTCGAACTTGGACAGAACTTCACCTACGAGCAGTACTTC.

This rearrangement joins TRBV11-2 to TRBJ2-6; TRBD1 matches 8 bases. This CDR3 is built from 16 residues. With V trimmed by 5 bases and J by 2 bases, 5 bases remained unmatched. The germline V gene encodes CDR1 SGHAT and CDR2 FQNNGV. The CDR3 DNA reads as TGTGCCAGCAGCCCCGTCAGGGGGCCTGGGGCCAACGTCCTGACTTTC. Amino acids: CASSPVRGPGANVLTF.

This rearrangement joins TRBV5-4 to TRBJ1-1, with a tentative D call TRBD1 (5 bases). Per germline, CDR1 SGHNT and CDR2 YYREEE (reference sequence). The CDR3 covers 14 residues. Trimming pared 2 bases from V and 5 bases from J, leaving 13 bases between. CDR3 sequence: CASSLPGEGTEAFF. The CDR3 DNA sequence: TGTGCCAGCAGCTTACCCGGGGAGGGGACTGAAGCTTTCTTT.

As DNA, the CDR3 is TGCGCCAGCAGCTTGGGGGCTGTAGACAATGAGCAGTTCTTC. It is translated as CASSLGAVDNEQFF. The chain couples TRBV5-1 to TRBJ2-1; D is ambiguous. This CDR3 has 14 amino acids. The V end was cut by 0 bases, the J end by 5 bases, with 9 bases between. Germline CDR1 SGHRS, CDR2 YFSETQ.

The V gene is TRBV5-1, the J gene TRBJ2-6; 9 nucleotides align to TRBD2. The V gene end was trimmed by 0 bases and the J gene end by 0 bases; junction bases not matched to a gene: 4. Germline V lookup: CDR1 SGHRS, CDR2 YFSETQ. The CDR3 runs 18 residues. The CDR3 region has the DNA TGCGCCAGCAGCTTGGTATTAGCGGGGGCCTCTGGGGCCAACGTCCTGACTTTC. Translated: CASSLVLAGASGANVLTF.

This clone has a handful of counts. The chain recombines TRBV27 with TRBJ2-2; unclear D gene. The CDR3 has 13 residues. Germline CDR1 reads MNHEY; CDR2 reads SMNVEV (reference sequence). Trimming shortened V by 5 bases and J by 1 base, and 5 bases separated the two germline ends. The CDR3 sequence: CASSRQNTGELFF. CDR3 bases: TGTGCCAGCAGTCGACAGAACACCGGGGAGCTGTTTTTT.

Only one count was recorded for this clone. V is TRBV2 and J is TRBJ2-1; TRBD1 is a possible D gene (6 bases). V was shortened by 6 bases and J by 1 base, with 19 bases between the two germline ends. Germline loops: CDR1 SNHLY, CDR2 FYNNEI. The CDR3 contains 17 residues. The CDR3 spells CASRGTTGADSYNEQFF. Written as DNA, the CDR3 is TGTGCCAGCAGGGGAACGACAGGCGCCGATTCCTACAATGAGCAGTTCTTC.

The chain has TRBV7-2 and TRBJ2-3; D might be TRBD2 (7 bases). Trimming cost V 6 bases and J 4 bases, with 20 bases left between them. The germline V gene has CDR1 SGHTA and CDR2 FQGNSA. The CDR3 runs to 16 residues. CDR3 in DNA: TGTGCCAGCAGTCCCTGGTGGGGGGGGGCCGCAGATACGCAGTATTTT. Translated: CASSPWWGGAADTQYF.

The chain is built from TRBV6-5 and TRBJ1-4, with TRBD1 matching over 8 bases. From germline, CDR1 is MNHEY and CDR2 SVGAGI. J lost 7 bases, V lost 6 bases, and 10 bases had no gene match. The CDR3 runs to 15 residues. This CDR3 is CASSPAGGGGEKLFF. The CDR3, as DNA: TGTGCCAGCAGCCCCGCAGGGGGCGGAGGTGAAAAACTGTTTTTT.

V and J are TRBV5-1 and TRBJ2-3, with D perhaps TRBD1 (7 bases). Germline CDR1 reads SGHRS; CDR2 reads YFSETQ. V lost 4 bases, J lost 0 bases, and 12 bases lay in between. The CDR3 is 15 residues long. Written as DNA, the CDR3 is TGCGCCAGCAGCGGGGGGACAGCCAGCACAGATACGCAGTATTTT. Encoded protein: CASSGGTASTDTQYF.

This rearrangement joins TRBV28 to TRBJ1-5, with 9 bases lining up with TRBD1. The V gene end was trimmed by 11 bases and the J gene end by 7 bases; junction bases not matched to a gene: 6. There are 12 residues in the CDR3. Germline-derived CDR1 and CDR2 are MDHEN and SYDVKM. The CDR3 nucleotides read TGTGCCGAACAGGGGGCAGGACAGCCCCAGCATTTT. Translation gives CAEQGAGQPQHF.

V usage is TRBV5-1 and J usage is TRBJ2-7, with TRBD1 identical over 8 bases. The V and J ends lost 6 bases and 5 bases, in that order; junction bases with no gene match: 4. The CDR3 spans 12 residues. Germline values: CDR1 SGHRS, CDR2 YFSETQ. The CDR3 nucleotides are TGCGCCAGCACGGACAGGGAGGACGAGCAGTACTTC. It specifies CASTDREDEQYF.

The chain recombines TRBV24-1 with TRBJ2-1; 8 bases fit TRBD1. V lost 1 base and J lost 2; bases outside the gene matches: 3. The CDR3 length is 16 residues. From germline, CDR1 is KGHDR and CDR2 SFDVKD. The CDR3 DNA is TGTGCCACCAGTGATTTCGAGGGACAGGCCTACAATGAGCAGTTCTTC. Translated, it gives CATSDFEGQAYNEQFF.

The chain recombines TRBV7-2 with TRBJ1-2, with a possible D match to TRBD1 (5 bases). V lost 4 bases, J lost 3 bases, and 12 bases lay in between. CDR1 is SGHTA, CDR2 FQGNSA, per germline. This CDR3 region has 14 residues. This chain's CDR3 is CASSSSREDYGYTF. The CDR3 nucleotides read TGTGCCAGCAGCTCCTCCAGGGAAGACTATGGCTACACCTTC.

The chain recombines TRBV11-2 with TRBJ2-1; the D is unclear. The CDR3 length is 15 residues. V lost 1 base and J 6 bases, leaving 13 bases between the germline ends. CDR1 and CDR2 (germline): SGHAT, FQNNGV. CDR3 nucleotide sequence: TGTGCCAGCAGCTTAGCCCTTATATCCAGCAATGAGCAGTTCTTC. As protein: CASSLALISSNEQFF.

CDR3 bases: TGTGCCAGCACTACCAGGGGGCTTCAGGACTACACCTTC. Protein sequence: CASTTRGLQDYTF. The chain employs TRBV12-3 or TRBV12-4 and TRBJ1-2; 8 positions agree with TRBD1. The V segment lost 7 bases and the J segment 10 bases; nucleotides outside the gene matches: 11. This CDR3 contains 13 residues.

The chain is built from TRBV2 and TRBJ1-1, with D maybe TRBD1 (6 bases). This CDR3 has 13 amino acids. Trimming took off 8 bases at V and 2 bases at J, with 12 bases between the two ends. The germline CDR1 and CDR2 sequences are SNHLY and FYNNEI. The CDR3 region has the DNA TGTGCCAGCGCCGGACAGATCAACACTGAAGCTTTCTTT. This codes for CASAGQINTEAFF.

This chain links TRBV9 with TRBJ2-7, with a tentative D call TRBD2 (7 bases). This CDR3 comprises 16 residues. Trimming took off 2 bases at V and 3 bases at J, with 18 bases between the two ends. In germline, CDR1 is SGDLS, CDR2 YYNGEE. The CDR3 nucleotides are TGTGCCAGCAGCGTGCAAGGTAGGGGAGGGGGCTACGAGCAGTACTTC. Translation: CASSVQGRGGGYEQYF.

This chain joins TRBV23-1 and TRBJ2-3, with 8 bases lining up with TRBD1. TRBV23-1 is an ORF; its function is uncertain. The CDR3 has 13 residues. J gave up 4 bases and V 6 bases, and 3 bases lay outside the gene matches. The CDR3 region is CASSRGHADTQYF. Written as DNA, the CDR3 is TGCGCCAGCAGCAGGGGGCACGCAGATACGCAGTATTTT.

The chain is built from TRBV6-1 and TRBJ1-2; the match to TRBD1 covers 9 bases. V was pared by 2 bases and J by 4 bases, with 2 bases of the junction left unmatched. The CDR3 runs to 14 residues. CDR1 and CDR2 from the germline V gene are MNHNS and SASEGT. The CDR3 is CASSERGQGYGYTF. The CDR3 DNA is TGTGCCAGCAGTGAAAGGGGACAGGGCTATGGCTACACCTTC.

The rearrangement links TRBV5-1 to TRBJ2-2, with 8 bases matching TRBD2. Germline lookup yields CDR1 SGHRS and CDR2 YFSETQ. V trimming: 0 bases; J trimming: 6 bases; junction bases outside the gene matches: 7. This CDR3 contains 16 residues. The CDR3 DNA reads TGCGCCAGCAGCTTGGGTGCGGGGGGCACGGCCGGGGAGCTGTTTTTT. It is translated as CASSLGAGGTAGELFF. Drawing the rest from reference TRBV5-1 and TRBJ2-2, the complete variable domain is KAGVTQTPRYLIKTRGQQVTLSCSPISGHRSVSWYQQTPGQGLQFLFEYFSETQRNKGNFPGRFSGRQFSNSRSEMNVSTLELGDSALYLCASSLGAGGTAGELFFGEGSRLTVL.

A word on this clone: Other DNA sequences within the sample encode an identical CDR3. V and J are TRBV27 and TRBJ2-7; TRBD1 agrees at 9 bases. The trim removed 5 bases at V and 6 bases at J, leaving 5 bases unmatched. The CDR3 runs to 13 residues. Germline CDR1 reads MNHEY; CDR2 reads SMNVEV (reference sequence). CDR3 sequence (DNA): TGTGCCAGCAGTGTGACAGGGGGTGGCGAGCAGTACTTC. The encoded protein is CASSVTGGGEQYF.

The chain recombines TRBV11-2 with TRBJ1-2; possibly TRBD1 for D (6 bases). Per the germline V gene, CDR1 is SGHAT and CDR2 is FQNNGV. Trimming cost V 6 bases and J 8 bases, with 10 bases left between them. The CDR3 contains 11 residues. The CDR3 DNA follows: TGTGCCAGCAGGGGGGCTGGGGGCTACACCTTC. Its translation: CASRGAGGYTF. The full variable domain, its missing parts supplied by reference TRBV11-2 and TRBJ1-2, is EAGVAQSPRYKIIEKRQSVAFWCNPISGHATLYWYQQILGQGPKLLIQFQNNGVVDDSQLPKDRFSAERLKGVDSTLKIQPAKLEDSAVYLCASRGAGGYTFGSGTRLTVV.

The chain is built from TRBV19 and TRBJ2-2; 9 positions match TRBD1. The germline gives CDR1 LNHDA, CDR2 SQIVND (reference sequence). V was pared by 7 bases and J by 7 bases, with 4 bases of the junction left unmatched. This CDR3 has 13 residues. CDR3 protein: CASKQGAGGELFF. Here the CDR3 DNA reads TGTGCCAGTAAACAGGGGGCTGGCGGGGAGCTGTTTTTT.

This chain uses TRBV6-5 with TRBJ1-2; maybe TRBD1 (6 bases). CDR1 MNHEY and CDR2 SVGAGI come from the germline V gene. The CDR3 has 15 residues. The V end was cut by 6 bases, the J end by 1 base, with 15 bases between. The CDR3 DNA reads TGTGCCAGCAGAATACAGGGTGGGGGTAACTATGGCTACACCTTC. Translated, it gives CASRIQGGGNYGYTF.

J is TRBJ1-2 and V is TRBV5-1; possible D gene TRBD1, 6 bases. The CDR3 totals 12 residues. Germline CDR1 and CDR2: SGHRS and YFSETQ. Trimming removed 4 bases from V and 8 bases from J, with 12 bases in between. The CDR3 here is CASSKDSGGYTF. The CDR3 bases are TGCGCCAGCAGCAAGGACAGTGGAGGCTACACCTTC.